These 15 T cell receptor beta chains originate from one sample sequenced in a study of cytomegalovirus exposure and HLA in healthy donors. In the PCR, 60 Vbeta and 13 Jbeta primers were used. Using immunoSEQ multiplex PCR, the repertoire was profiled, and TCRdb retains in-frame clones only, with some absent. The repertoire holds roughly 100,000 clones, with about 70% as singletons. The source material was PBMCs. All receptors derive from a woman between 40 and 50 years old in good health and CMV-seronegative.

The rearrangement joins TRBV6-5 to TRBJ2-7, with 9 bases identical to TRBD2. CDR3 length: 13 amino acids. Losses at the gene ends were 5 bases for V and 5 bases for J; bases not matched to a gene: 4. Germline V CDR1 and CDR2: MNHEY, SVGAGI. DNA of the CDR3: TGTGCCAGCAGTCGAGGACTAGCGAACGAGCAGTACTTC. Its protein product is CASSRGLANEQYF.

The chain carries TRBV7-2 and TRBJ1-2, with 9 bases fitting TRBD1. V lost 4 bases, J lost 7 bases, and 10 bases stayed unmatched. Germline-derived CDR1 and CDR2 are SGHTA and FQGNSA. This CDR3 is built from 15 residues. Here the CDR3 reads CASSSQWTGVSGYTF. For the CDR3, the DNA is TGTGCCAGCAGCTCCCAATGGACAGGGGTTTCTGGCTACACCTTC.

The chain joins TRBV9 to TRBJ2-6; 11 bases line up with TRBD1. CDR1 and CDR2 (germline): SGDLS, YYNGEE. The CDR3 consists of 21 residues. Unmatched junction bases numbered 14, after V lost 3 bases and J lost 0 bases. CDR3 residues: CASSASYGQGAPFSGANVLTF. CDR3 nucleotide sequence: TGTGCCAGCAGCGCATCCTATGGACAGGGGGCTCCCTTCTCTGGGGCCAACGTCCTGACTTTC. Full variable domain (outside the CDR3, taken from reference TRBV9 and TRBJ2-6): DSGVTQTPKHLITATGQRVTLRCSPRSGDLSVYWYQQSLDQGLQFLIQYYNGEERAKGNILERFSAQQFPDLHSELNLSSLELGDSALYFCASSASYGQGAPFSGANVLTFGAGSRLTVL.

The CDR3, as DNA: TGTGCCAGCAGCACCGGGACAGCCGAAATCTACGAGCAGTACTTC. Its translation is CASSTGTAEIYEQYF. This chain joins TRBV28 and TRBJ2-7, with 7 bases fitting TRBD1. Trimming removed 6 bases from V and 3 bases from J; junction bases left unmatched: 11. From germline, CDR1 is MDHEN and CDR2 SYDVKM. CDR3 length equals 15 residues.

The chain has TRBV5-1 and TRBJ2-2; 8 bases agree with TRBD1. Trimming removed 4 bases from V and 6 bases from J; junction bases left unmatched: 5. Germline assignment: CDR1 SGHRS and CDR2 YFSETQ. The CDR3 runs 14 residues. CDR3 DNA: TGCGCCAGCAGCGCGACAGGGGTTGCCGGGGAGCTGTTTTTT. Translated, it gives CASSATGVAGELFF.

The chain joins TRBV6-1 to TRBJ2-5, with a weak D call TRBD1 (6 bases). The length of the CDR3 is 16 residues. Trimming took off 4 bases at V and 5 bases at J, with 20 bases between the two ends. From germline, CDR1 is MNHNS and CDR2 SASEGT. The CDR3 loop is CASSAKSGQRTETQYF. The CDR3 nucleotides read TGTGCCAGCAGTGCTAAAAGCGGACAGCGCACGGAGACCCAGTACTTC.

The J gene is TRBJ2-7, the V gene TRBV28, with 8 bases that match TRBD1. Unmatched junction bases numbered 10, after V lost 5 bases and J lost 4 bases. The germline V gene has CDR1 MDHEN and CDR2 SYDVKM. The CDR3 loop spans 15 amino acids. The CDR3 nucleotides read TGTGCCAGCAGTCCAGGGGGCCCCCCTCGGTACGAGCAGTACTTC. Protein product: CASSPGGPPRYEQYF.

The rearrangement joins TRBV6-6 to TRBJ2-5; TRBD2 matches 9 bases. The CDR3 totals 14 residues. From germline, CDR1 is MNHNY and CDR2 SVGAGI (reference sequence). The ends lost 6 bases at V and 4 bases at J; junction bases unmatched: 6. CDR3 loop: CASRLAGAGETQYF. CDR3 in DNA: TGTGCCAGCAGATTAGCGGGGGCGGGAGAGACCCAGTACTTC.

The chain recombines TRBV7-3 with TRBJ2-1, with D possibly matching TRBD2 (5 bases). V was cut by 0 bases and J by 2 bases, with 23 bases left in between. The CDR3 spans 20 residues. Germline V gene sequence: CDR1 SGHTA, CDR2 FQGTGA. CDR3 DNA: TGTGCCAGCAGCTTAACGGAGCTAGCCGTGCTGTTTTGCACCTACAATGAGCAGTTCTTC. This codes for CASSLTELAVLFCTYNEQFF.

A remark on this clone: The junction shows a germline mismatch at one end, possibly a read error. This sequence joins TRBV6-6 and TRBJ2-3, with 8 bases that match TRBD2. This CDR3 has 16 residues. Germline loops: CDR1 MNHNY, CDR2 SVGAGI (reference sequence). In DNA, the CDR3 is TGTGCCAGCAGTGACTCGCCTAGCGGGAGCACAGATACGCAGTATTTT. Protein sequence: CASSDSPSGSTDTQYF.

The chain is built from TRBV6-4 and TRBJ1-1, with D possibly TRBD1 on 6 matching bases. The V gene's germline CDR1 is MRHNA and CDR2 SNTAGT. Trimming left V 6 bases short and J 1 base short, with 9 bases between. The length of the CDR3 is 13 residues. The CDR3 sequence is CASSMDRNTEAFF. DNA for the CDR3: TGTGCCAGCAGCATGGACAGGAACACTGAAGCTTTCTTT.

This clone was observed a handful of times. V and J are TRBV6-5 and TRBJ1-2, with D possibly being TRBD1 (5 bases). The germline V and J ends were trimmed by 8 bases and 4 bases, with 14 bases remaining between them. The length of the CDR3 is 13 residues. Germline V CDR1 and CDR2: MNHEY, SVGAGI. The DNA of the CDR3 is TGTGCCAGCCGAGTAGGGGATCTCTATGGCTACACCTTC. Amino acid sequence: CASRVGDLYGYTF.

The gene calls are TRBV5-1 and TRBJ2-7; TRBD2 is a possible D gene (6 bases). Germline loops: CDR1 SGHRS, CDR2 YFSETQ. The CDR3 has 15 residues. Trimming took 5 bases from V and 0 from J, leaving 15 bases between them. The CDR3 coding sequence is TGCGCCAGCAGTATACGGGGGAGGAGCTCCTACGAGCAGTACTTC. It encodes CASSIRGRSSYEQYF.

The chain is built from TRBV7-8 and TRBJ1-2, with 7 bases that match TRBD1. CDR3 length: 14 amino acids. With V trimmed by 8 bases and J by 4 bases, 10 bases remained unmatched. The germline V gene encodes CDR1 SGHVS and CDR2 FQNEAQ. Here the CDR3 reads CASGRRDRFYGYTF. In DNA form, the CDR3 reads TGTGCCAGCGGGCGAAGGGACAGATTCTATGGCTACACCTTC.

As regards this clone: A read error may produce the germline difference seen at one junction end. This chain links TRBV7-7 with TRBJ2-5; 9 nucleotides line up with TRBD1. Germline lookup yields CDR1 SSHAT and CDR2 FNYEAQ (reference sequence). The CDR3 has 17 residues. For the CDR3, the DNA is TGTGCTAGCAGCCAAAGGGTGTCGGGACAGGGAATGGGGACCCAGTACTTC. As protein: CASSQRVSGQGMGTQYF.